These T cell receptor beta chains were read from a single sample in a study of blood T cell repertoires in COVID-19. Only in-frame clones appear in the TCRdb table, and some are missing; sequencing was by immunoSEQ multiplex PCR. The sample holds about 49,000 clones; less than 90% are singletons and the top ten take approximately 1.4%. Sample: peripheral blood. These receptors were obtained from a man aged 50-60 years with acute or convalescent COVID-19. The CDR3 runs from the conserved cysteine through the conserved F or W. The order of the fields is D gene, J gene, V gene, CDR3 DNA, CDR3 protein. A D gene is named only where the DNA matches it firmly.

>TRBD1|TRBJ2-6|TRBV7-2
TGTGCCAGCAGCGCAGAAGGGGGCGGAGTACCCTCTGGGGCCAACGTCCTGACTTTC
CASSAEGGGVPSGANVLTF
>TRBD1|TRBJ1-2|TRBV5-1
TGCGCCAGCAGCACAAGCCCCGAGACAGGGAAAAGGAACTATGGCTACACCTTC
CASSTSPETGKRNYGYTF
>.|TRBJ2-3|TRBV20-1
TGCAGTGCTAAGAGGGGAGGATCGCAGTATTTT
CSAKRGGSQYF
>TRBD2|TRBJ2-1|TRBV6-6
TGTGCCACCCTACGAGGCGGGAGTTTCAATGAGCAGTTCTTC
CATLRGGSFNEQFF
>TRBD1|TRBJ2-7|TRBV7-9
TGTGCCAGCAGGCGCACAGGGGACGAGCAGTACTTC
CASRRTGDEQYF
>.|TRBJ2-5|TRBV30
TGTGCCTGGATGGGGGCTCCGGGGACCCAGTACTTC
CAWMGAPGTQYF
>TRBD1|TRBJ2-5|TRBV4-1
TGCGCCAGCAGCCAAGCCGGACAGGGTTTTGAAGAGACCCAGTACTTC
CASSQAGQGFEETQYF
>TRBD2|TRBJ2-7|TRBV30
TGTGCCTGGAGTGTACGAGCGGGGTTACTCTACGAGCAGTACTTC
CAWSVRAGLLYEQYF
>TRBD1|TRBJ1-6|TRBV5-4
TGTGCCAGCAGCTTGGAGGGGACAGGATATTCACCCCTCCACTTT
CASSLEGTGYSPLHF
>.|TRBJ2-7|TRBV19
TGTGCCAGTAGCACAGGAGTAAGTCTTTACGAGCAGTACTTC
CASSTGVSLYEQYF
>TRBD2|TRBJ2-1|TRBV28
TGTGCCAGCTCAATGGGTAGCGGGGGGTCACGCCAACAGTTCTTC
CASSMGSGGSRQQFF
>.|TRBJ2-7|TRBV5-1
TGCGCCAGCAGCTATGACAGATCCTACGAGCAGTACTTC
CASSYDRSYEQYF
>.|TRBJ1-3|TRBV30
TGTGCCTGGAGTGTCCACTTCCTCGCCTACTCTGGAAACACCATATATTTT
CAWSVHFLAYSGNTIYF